Listed below are T cell receptor beta chains from one sample, sequenced in a study of post-analysis software for immune sequencing data. TCRdb ran MiXCR on the PCR reads and lists one entry per CDR3 protein. The sample carries around 710,000 distinct CDR3 sequences, approximately 44% recorded once. The sequenced material came from blood. These receptors came from a girl under 18 with multiple sclerosis. The CDR3 runs from the conserved cysteine through the conserved F or W. A D gene is named only where the DNA matches it firmly. Expanded clones get a size class; other rows say once, few or many, or leave the size out.

clone size	D gene	V gene	J gene	CDR3 DNA	CDR3 protein
few	-	TRBV19	TRBJ2-3	TGTGCCAGTAGTATTGGGGTCGCGGTAGATACGCAGTATTTT	CASSIGVAVDTQYF
-	-	TRBV7-2	TRBJ2-3	TGTGCCAGCAGCTTAGTCAAACGGGAATTGGGGACAGATACGCAGTATTTT	CASSLVKRELGTDTQYF
-	TRBD1	TRBV7-2	TRBJ2-7	TGTGCCAGCAGCCCGGGGGACAGGCGATACGAGCAGTACTTC	CASSPGDRRYEQYF
-	TRBD1	TRBV12-3/TRBV12-4	TRBJ2-1	TGTGCCAGCAACGACAGGGACAGGGACTACAATGAGCAGGTCTTC	CASNDRDRDYNEQVF
-	-	TRBV12-3/TRBV12-4	TRBJ2-3	TGTGCCAGCAGTTTGAGACAGGCCCACACAGATACGCAGTATTTT	CASSLRQAHTDTQYF
-	-	TRBV29-1	TRBJ1-2	TGCAGCGTTGAACAGGAAGGCTATGGCTACACCTTC	CSVEQEGYGYTF
-	TRBD2	TRBV20-1	TRBJ2-3	TGCAGTGCTAGTTCCCTTTTGCTAGCGGGAGAAGTGGGTACGCAGTATTTT	CSASSLLLAGEVGTQYF
-	-	TRBV4-3	TRBJ2-2	TGCGCCAGCAGCCCGCTAGTTAGCACCGGGGAGCTGTTTTTT	CASSPLVSTGELFF
-	-	TRBV28	TRBJ2-7	TGTGCCAGCAGTACAACAGGTATAAGCTCCTACGAGCAGTACTTC	CASSTTGISSYEQYF
-	-	TRBV7-9	TRBJ2-5	TGTGCCAGCAGTCTTATCGACGGCCAAGAGACCCAGTACTTC	CASSLIDGQETQYF
-	TRBD2	TRBV28	TRBJ2-1	TGTGCCAGCAGCTATAGCGGGTTGTCCTCCTACAATGAGCAGTTCTTC	CASSYSGLSSYNEQFF
few	-	TRBV4-2	TRBJ1-2	TGTGCCAGCAGCCAAAAAGGCCGTCAGGCCTATGGCTACACCTTC	CASSQKGRQAYGYTF